What follows are 32 T cell receptor beta chains derived from one specimen sequenced in a study of OX40 agonist ivuxolimab in advanced cancers. The method was immunoSEQ multiplex PCR; TCRdb's version includes in-frame clones alone and lacks a portion of them. Counted here are roughly 56,000 clones, 70% to 90% occurring once; the ten biggest clones make up 4.5% to 5.5%. The input for sequencing was CD4+ or CD8+ T cells sorted from blood, taken in a trial of the OX40 agonist ivuxolimab. The receptors come from an adult with an advanced solid tumor such as melanoma, head and neck, liver or kidney cancer.

This chain connects TRBV10-3 to TRBJ1-1; D gene uncertain. This CDR3 has 13 residues. The V and J ends lost 4 bases and 1 base respectively, with 7 bases between them. Germline CDR1 reads ENHRY; CDR2 reads SYGVKD. This chain's CDR3 is CAISVAGNTEAFF. CDR3 nucleotide sequence: TGTGCCATCAGTGTAGCGGGGAACACTGAAGCTTTCTTT.

The chain recombines TRBV6-5 with TRBJ2-7; either TRBD1 or TRBD2 may supply D (5 bases each). CDR3 length: 13 amino acids. V gave up 4 bases and J gave up 6 bases, with 13 bases separating them. Germline V gene lookup returns CDR1 MNHEY and CDR2 SVGAGI. For the CDR3, the DNA is TGTGCCAGCAGTTCCACCAATGGGGGCGAGCAGTACTTC. This sequence encodes CASSSTNGGEQYF.

The chain links TRBV13 to TRBJ2-3, with a weak D call TRBD2 (6 bases). The germline CDR1 and CDR2 sequences are PRHDT and FYEKMQ (reference sequence). With 1 base removed from V and 3 bases from J, the gap between germline ends came to 23 bases. The CDR3 length is 19 residues. The CDR3 sequence: CASSLVGLFGQGGTDTQYF. CDR3 in DNA: TGTGCCAGCAGCTTAGTAGGGTTGTTCGGACAAGGAGGGACAGATACGCAGTATTTT.

This clone was seen just once. V gene TRBV6-6 combines with J gene TRBJ2-7; D gene ambiguous. The germline CDR1 and CDR2 sequences are MNHNY and SVGAGI (reference sequence). The CDR3 is 12 residues long. The V end lost 7 bases, the J end lost 5 bases, and 12 bases lay between the germline ends. The CDR3 nucleotides are TGTGCCAGCACCCGTTCTCTAGACGAGCAGTACTTC. This translates into CASTRSLDEQYF.

This chain links TRBV7-2 with TRBJ2-1, with 7 bases lining up with TRBD1. V gave up 6 bases and J gave up 4 bases; unmatched junction bases: 9. In germline, CDR1 is SGHTA, CDR2 FQGNSA. The CDR3 extends over 15 amino acids. CDR3 in DNA: TGTGCCAGCAGACAAGGGGGCGGGCAGTACAATGAGCAGTTCTTC. It specifies CASRQGGGQYNEQFF.

The chain combines TRBV11-3 with TRBJ2-2, with 10 bases aligning to TRBD1. Germline V gene sequence: CDR1 SGHNT, CDR2 YENEEA. This CDR3 spans 17 amino acids. The V gene end was trimmed by 5 bases and the J gene end by 3 bases; junction bases not matched to a gene: 9. CDR3 residues: CASSRPGTGDDTGELFF. For the CDR3, the DNA is TGTGCCAGCAGCCGACCCGGGACAGGGGACGACACCGGGGAGCTGTTTTTT.

The chain links TRBV7-2 to TRBJ1-2; D not certain. V lost 5 bases, J lost 6 bases, and 22 bases lay in between. The CDR3 spans 16 residues. Germline CDR1 and CDR2: SGHTA and FQGNSA. CDR3 region: CASSAFGSRAGNGYTF. The CDR3 DNA is TGTGCCAGCAGCGCTTTTGGGTCCCGGGCGGGGAATGGCTACACCTTC.

The V and J genes are TRBV7-2 and TRBJ1-1; no firm D call. V gave up 1 base and J gave up 0 bases, with 6 bases separating them. Looked up from germline, CDR1 is SGHTA and CDR2 is FQGNSA. CDR3 size: 14 residues. CDR3 bases: TGTGCCAGCAGCTTAGTAATAATGAACACTGAAGCTTTCTTT. Protein sequence: CASSLVIMNTEAFF.

To note about this clone: Its ends do not fully match the called genes, so a read error is possible. V usage is TRBV4-1 and J usage is TRBJ2-1, with D uncertain. The CDR3 consists of 16 residues. In germline, CDR1 is MGHRA, CDR2 YSYEKL. The CDR3 sequence is CASRPKVVLSHNEQFF. Written as DNA, the CDR3 is TGCGCCAGCAGGCCCAAAGTCGTGCTCTCCCACAATGAGCAGTTCTTC.

The rearrangement joins TRBV4-2 to TRBJ2-4; 7 bases are a match to TRBD2. The CDR3 is 15 residues long. The germline V gene has CDR1 LGHNA and CDR2 YNFKEQ. The J segment lost 5 bases and the V segment lost 3 bases, leaving 7 bases of the junction unmatched. This CDR3 reads CASSHVPGLQNIQYF. CDR3 sequence (DNA): TGTGCCAGCAGCCACGTCCCGGGACTACAAAACATTCAGTACTTC.

This clone was detected once. This chain uses TRBV4-2 with TRBJ2-3; weak D call: TRBD2 (6 bases). The CDR3 runs 16 residues. Trimming cost V 0 bases and J 2 bases, with 12 bases left between them. Germline V gene lookup returns CDR1 LGHNA and CDR2 YNFKEQ. The CDR3 loop is CASSQDMASVTDTQYF. CDR3 nucleotides: TGTGCCAGCAGCCAAGATATGGCTAGCGTCACAGATACGCAGTATTTT.

The chain recombines TRBV28 with TRBJ2-5; D is unresolved. The CDR3 loop spans 16 amino acids. Germline values: CDR1 MDHEN, CDR2 SYDVKM. V dropped 5 bases and J dropped 1 base, with 17 bases sitting between them. The CDR3 region is CASSIAPAGPQETQYF. CDR3 in DNA: TGTGCCAGCAGTATTGCCCCCGCCGGGCCCCAAGAGACCCAGTACTTC.

V usage is TRBV12-5 and J usage is TRBJ2-3; 12 positions agree with TRBD2. CDR3 length: 17 amino acids. Germline V CDR1 and CDR2: LGHNT, FRNRAP. The ends lost 5 bases at V and 8 bases at J; junction bases unmatched: 14. The CDR3: CASGTGQTSGSRGTQYF. The CDR3 bases are TGTGCTAGTGGTACTGGGCAGACTAGCGGGAGTCGTGGTACGCAGTATTTT. Full variable domain (missing parts from reference TRBV12-5 and TRBJ2-3): DARVTQTPRHKVTEMGQEVTMRCQPILGHNTVFWYRQTMMQGLELLAYFRNRAPLDDSGMPKDRFSAEMPDATLATLKIQPSEPRDSAVYFCASGTGQTSGSRGTQYFGPGTRLTVL.

This clone came up once. This sequence joins TRBV7-3 and TRBJ2-3; D is possibly TRBD1 (5 bases). This CDR3 is 16 amino acids long. Germline V gene data show CDR1 as SGHTA and CDR2 as FQGTGA. V was shortened by 5 bases and J by 1 base, with 16 bases between the two germline ends. The CDR3 here is CASSQGSGFGTDTQYF. The CDR3 coding sequence is TGTGCCAGCAGCCAGGGTTCCGGTTTTGGCACAGATACGCAGTATTTT.

This clone was picked up a small number of times. The CDR3 DNA follows: TGTGCCAGCAGCTTAACGACCAACAATGAGCAGTTCTTC. Translation: CASSLTTNNEQFF. The rearrangement joins TRBV7-2 to TRBJ2-1; no definite D call. V was shortened by 2 bases and J by 5 bases, with 7 bases between the two germline ends. The CDR3 totals 13 residues. Germline loops: CDR1 SGHTA, CDR2 FQGNSA.

The gene calls are TRBV5-1 and TRBJ2-3; D gene ambiguous. V was trimmed by 0 bases and J by 5 bases, leaving 7 bases between them. The germline V gene has CDR1 SGHRS and CDR2 YFSETQ. This CDR3 contains 13 residues. CDR3 nucleotide sequence: TGCGCCAGCAGCTTGGACTTGCGAGATACGCAGTATTTT. Amino acids: CASSLDLRDTQYF.

This sequence joins TRBV9 and TRBJ2-3; 14 positions match TRBD2. J gave up 10 bases and V 2 bases, and 18 bases lay outside the gene matches. Germline CDR1 SGDLS, CDR2 YYNGEE. This CDR3 region has 19 residues. CDR3 sequence reads: CASSVGLAGAGLRIGAQYF. The CDR3 coding sequence is TGTGCCAGCAGCGTGGGACTAGCGGGAGCAGGACTCCGGATTGGGGCGCAGTATTTT. Looking up the rest from reference TRBV9 and TRBJ2-3 gives the full variable domain: DSGVTQTPKHLITATGQRVTLRCSPRSGDLSVYWYQQSLDQGLQFLIQYYNGEERAKGNILERFSAQQFPDLHSELNLSSLELGDSALYFCASSVGLAGAGLRIGAQYFGPGTRLTVL.

The chain recombines TRBV5-1 with TRBJ2-7; D may be TRBD2 (5 bases). The V gene's germline CDR1 is SGHRS and CDR2 YFSETQ. The CDR3 totals 16 residues. Trimming left V 0 bases short and J 4 bases short, with 17 bases between. CDR3 coding DNA: TGCGCCAGCAGCTTGGCCATCGGGGTTTCGAGATACGAGCAGTACTTC. It encodes CASSLAIGVSRYEQYF.

This rearrangement joins TRBV16 to TRBJ1-6; the D gene is possibly TRBD1 (5 bases). Germline CDR1 is KGHSY and CDR2 is FQNENV. The CDR3 is made up of 14 amino acids. Trimming took off 3 bases at V and 5 bases at J, with 8 bases between the two ends. The CDR3 bases are TGTGCCAGCAGCCAGGGGCGGGATAATTCACCCCTCCACTTT. Translated, it gives CASSQGRDNSPLHF.

This chain uses TRBV4-2 with TRBJ2-5, with D maybe TRBD1 (5 bases). TRBJ2-7 matches the DNA end more closely, so the J call is doubtful. Looked up from germline, CDR1 is LGHNA and CDR2 is YNFKEQ. The CDR3 contains 14 residues. The CDR3 DNA is TGTGCCAGCAGCCAAGAACAGGATGCCTACGAGCAGTACTTC. Translation gives CASSQEQDAYEQYF.

V is TRBV10-2 and J is TRBJ1-5; 9 nucleotides agree with TRBD1. CDR1 is WSHSY, CDR2 SAAADI, per germline. This CDR3 has 14 residues. V gave up 8 bases and J gave up 3 bases; unmatched junction bases: 5. The CDR3 loop reads CASSHRGPNQPQHF. DNA for the CDR3: TGCGCCAGCTCACACAGGGGGCCCAATCAGCCCCAGCATTTT.

In its sample, this clone was seen once. The V gene is TRBV7-2, the J gene TRBJ2-7; TRBD2 agrees at 9 bases. CDR1 is SGHTA and CDR2 is FQGNSA in the germline V gene. J gave up 5 bases and V 1 base, and 18 bases lay outside the gene matches. This CDR3 is 19 amino acids long. The CDR3 DNA reads TGTGCCAGCAGCTTAGATCCCCTGCCTAGCGGGACAAGGCGGGACGAGCAGTACTTC. This gives the protein CASSLDPLPSGTRRDEQYF.

The rearrangement links TRBV28 to TRBJ2-1; D is possibly TRBD1 (5 bases). Deletions cut 4 bases from V and 4 bases from J, with 8 bases between. Germline CDR1 reads MDHEN; CDR2 reads SYDVKM. This CDR3 is 13 amino acids long. DNA of the CDR3: TGTGCCAGCAGTTCCGACAGTTACAATGAGCAGTTCTTC. It codes for CASSSDSYNEQFF.

This chain links TRBV18 with TRBJ2-1, with 15 bases aligning to TRBD2. Trimming removed 5 bases from V and 4 bases from J; junction bases left unmatched: 3. The CDR3 is 16 amino acids. Germline CDR1 reads KGHSH; CDR2 reads LQKENI. The CDR3 loop is CASSAGTSGGYNEQFF. The CDR3 region has the DNA TGTGCCAGCTCAGCTGGGACTAGCGGGGGGTACAATGAGCAGTTCTTC. The complete variable domain, with remaining parts taken from reference TRBV18 and TRBJ2-1, reads NAGVMQNPRHLVRRRGQEARLRCSPMKGHSHVYWYRQLPEEGLKFMVYLQKENIIDESGMPKERFSAEFPKEGPSILRIQQVVRGDSAAYFCASSAGTSGGYNEQFFGPGTRLTVL.

The chain joins TRBV28 to TRBJ2-6, with TRBD1 matching over 8 bases. Germline CDR1 and CDR2: MDHEN and SYDVKM. The CDR3 loop spans 16 amino acids. Germline trimming cut 9 bases from V and 0 bases from J; bases unmatched to any gene: 7. CDR3 bases: TGTGCCAGTTCACAGGGGGGCCTCTCTGGGGCCAACGTCCTGACTTTC. Translated, it gives CASSQGGLSGANVLTF.

The V and J genes are TRBV7-9 and TRBJ2-7; maybe TRBD1 (6 bases). The CDR3 length is 14 residues. The V gene lost 4 bases and the J gene lost 2 bases, with 12 bases spanning the gap. Looked up from germline, CDR1 is SEHNR and CDR2 is FQNEAQ (reference sequence). CDR3 sequence reads: CASSSGTNAYEQYF. The CDR3, as DNA: TGTGCCAGCAGCTCTGGGACAAACGCCTACGAGCAGTACTTC.

This clone was seen only once. The rearrangement joins TRBV6-5 to TRBJ2-7; D possibly matches TRBD1 or TRBD2 (5 bases each). V was pared by 5 bases and J by 2 bases, with 13 bases between. The germline V gene encodes CDR1 MNHEY and CDR2 SVGAGI. The CDR3 is made up of 14 amino acids. The DNA for the CDR3 is TGTGCCAGCAGTGAACGGGGCTCTGCCTACGAGCAGTACTTC. This translates into CASSERGSAYEQYF.

This clone showed up just once. The V gene is TRBV6-6, the J gene TRBJ1-1, with D uncertain. Trimming took 5 bases from V and 3 from J, leaving 10 bases between them. The CDR3 contains 13 residues. Germline CDR1 and CDR2: MNHNY and SVGAGI (reference sequence). The CDR3 DNA reads TGTGCCAGCAGTAAAAACTGGGACACTGAAGCTTTCTTT. Translated, it gives CASSKNWDTEAFF.

Only a few counts were recorded for this clone. This chain links TRBV6-1 with TRBJ2-7; D not resolved. There are 14 residues in the CDR3. Germline CDR1 and CDR2: MNHNS and SASEGT. Trimming removed 7 bases from V and 0 bases from J, with 13 bases in between. This CDR3 reads CASTLVQSSYEQYF. As DNA, the CDR3 is TGTGCCAGCACGTTGGTGCAGTCCTCCTACGAGCAGTACTTC.

This clone was counted once. Here the CDR3 DNA reads TGCGCCAGCAGTATATATACCGGGACAGCAAACACCGGGGAGCTGTTTTTT. Protein product: CASSIYTGTANTGELFF. The rearrangement uses TRBV5-1 and TRBJ2-2; 7 positions agree with TRBD1. J gave up 2 bases and V 5 bases, and 12 bases lay outside the gene matches. Germline V gives CDR1 SGHRS, CDR2 YFSETQ. CDR3 length: 17 amino acids.

The chain links TRBV2 to TRBJ2-1, with 7 bases lining up with TRBD1. This CDR3 has 15 residues. Germline lookup yields CDR1 SNHLY and CDR2 FYNNEI. Trimming removed 11 bases from V and 6 bases from J; junction bases left unmatched: 16. The CDR3 reads CAGIFGTAITNEQFF. CDR3 bases: TGTGCCGGAATATTCGGGACAGCAATTACCAATGAGCAGTTCTTC.

The V call is TRBV20-1, the J call TRBJ1-3, with D unclear. The V end lost 4 bases, the J end lost 4 bases, and 2 bases lay between the germline ends. The CDR3 contains 10 residues. The germline gives CDR1 DFQATT, CDR2 SNEGSKA (reference sequence). CDR3 bases: TGCAGTGCTATCGGAAACACCATATATTTT. Amino acids: CSAIGNTIYF.